This T cell receptor (beta chain) is drawn from a study of CD8 T cells in Susac syndrome (dated by TCRdb to about 2019). About the full investigation: Of the Susac syndrome patients who were sequenced, roughly 8 were in clinical remission while 5 or 6 had clinically active disease. At blood withdrawal, Susac syndrome patients were either therapy-naive, taking corticosteroids (in some cases with IVIg as well), or taking IVIg alone. The study used repertoire sequencing to test whether antigen drove CD8+ T cell activation and differentiation in Susac syndrome.

RNA was extracted using the RNeasy kit, and roughly 0.45 to 1 microgram was reverse transcribed with random hexamers. The immunoSEQ multiplex PCR assay, covering 54 Vbeta and 13 Jbeta segments, was used to amplify TCR beta CDR3 regions. Bias from PCR amplification was corrected by using a synthetic template baseline for primer optimization and for computational correction. In the paper's pipeline: Only productive sequences were kept, with reads annotated to V, D and J genes according to IMGT and analyzed in immunoSEQ Analyzer. Clonality was calculated as one minus the Shannon entropy normalized by log2 of the number of productive unique sequences. For each patient and control, public and private clones were evaluated among the 100 most prevalent clones. Susac-specific clones were defined as absent from healthy and MS cohorts, 1052 published viral clones and other ImmuneACCESS disease sequences. Clones were called with MiXCR by TCRdb after fastp trimmed the public reads at Q25, and only in-frame beta chains were retained. Here each entry gathers all rows of one CDR3 protein and keeps the most common genes and DNA. For this entry, the V and J calls and clone size follow TCRdb and not the study's own pipeline. This sample lists approximately 190,000 distinct CDR3 sequences; approximately 94% were detected once. The ten biggest clones cover around 0.1% of the sample.

On the study overall, not on this receptor specifically: The CD4+ T cell repertoire of patients with Susac syndrome showed no detectable clonal expansion. The TCR sequencing and HLA analysis was acknowledged to have included a relatively small number of individuals.

This clonotype was counted a single time. The antigen this receptor binds is unknown. Per-nucleotide qualities are absent, and no much larger clonotype sits a single base away. A single read constitutes weak evidence. Peripheral blood CD8+ and CD4+ T cells from healthy donors, Susac syndrome patients and multiple sclerosis patients were profiled using high-throughput TCR beta sequencing. The Susac syndrome patients fulfilled recently defined diagnostic criteria for definite or probable disease. Bulk CD8+ and CD4+ T cells were purified by magnetic negative isolation, while CD8+ TEMRA cells were enriched using FACS. Blood was drawn into EDTA tubes, processed within 24 hours, and PBMCs were isolated by density gradient centrifugation. PBMCs intended for TCR sequencing were frozen in liquid nitrogen and were later thawed in a 37 degrees C water bath. A purity of at least 90% was achieved for sorted or isolated CD4+, CD8+ and CD8+ TEMRA cells.

Sequences were obtained from CD4+ T cells from PBMCs. The receptor's source is a human donor with Susac syndrome.

The DNA sequence is TGTGCCAGCAGGGAGACAGGGGTAGACTATGGCTACACCTTC. Its product reads: CASRETGVDYGYTF. The chain joins TRBV25-1 to TRBJ1-2; 8 of the junction bases match TRBD1. Trimming removed 6 bases from V and 3 bases from J; the gene matches leave 6 bases unexplained. From the cysteine up to the phenylalanine, the CDR3 has a length of 14 residues. The read is trimmed to its CDR3 DNA, 42 bases read in frame from base 1. CDR1 and CDR2, looked up from the germline V gene, are MGHDK and SYGVNS.